This entry lists 23 T cell receptor beta chains sequenced from one sample in a study of blood T cell repertoires in COVID-19 (TCRdb year 2020). Preparation of the library involved the immunoSEQ multiplex PCR assay. In TCRdb, the immuneACCESS table is reduced to in-frame sequences with V and J assigned. These tables do not hold every clone; where another copy was compared, an unresolved V gene accounts for under half, and the others remain unexplained. The sample records some 180,000 clones, around nine tenths of which are singletons. The top ten hold 2% to 2.5% of the sample. Source material: peripheral blood. The receptors were sampled from a man in his forties or fifties who had recovered from COVID-19.

This sequence joins TRBV11-2 and TRBJ1-1, with TRBD1 as a possible D gene (6 bases). Trimming left V 5 bases short and J 0 bases short, with 13 bases between. The CDR3 contains 15 residues. The germline V gene encodes CDR1 SGHAT and CDR2 FQNNGV. CDR3 DNA sequence: TGTGCCAGCAGCCCCCGACAGGCTTTGAACACTGAAGCTTTCTTT. This translates into CASSPRQALNTEAFF.

This clone was observed a few times. CDR3: CASRGGTGVNQPQHF. The CDR3 nucleotides are TGTGCCAGCAGAGGCGGGACAGGGGTCAATCAGCCCCAGCATTTT. The chain joins TRBV7-2 to TRBJ1-5; 10 bases fit TRBD1. The trim removed 6 bases at V and 3 bases at J, leaving 5 bases unmatched. Germline V CDR1 and CDR2: SGHTA, FQGNSA. The CDR3 runs to 15 residues.

V gene TRBV11-2 combines with J gene TRBJ2-1; 8 bases agree with TRBD1. Germline V gene lookup returns CDR1 SGHAT and CDR2 FQNNGV. This CDR3 is built from 15 residues. The junction had 8 bases not matched to a gene; V was cut back by 5 bases and J by 5 bases. CDR3 sequence reads: CASSPLGQANNEQFF. CDR3 nucleotides: TGTGCCAGCAGCCCATTGGGACAGGCAAACAATGAGCAGTTCTTC.

This clone appeared a single time. The rearrangement joins TRBV11-2 to TRBJ2-5; 7 bases line up with TRBD1. The CDR3 loop spans 15 amino acids. Germline CDR1 reads SGHAT; CDR2 reads FQNNGV. The V segment lost 1 base and the J segment 9 bases; nucleotides outside the gene matches: 11. The CDR3 bases are TGTGCCAGCAGCTTAGGGGACAGAGCCCAAGGGGCCCAGTACTTC. Translated: CASSLGDRAQGAQYF.

J is TRBJ2-2 and V is TRBV30, with 10 bases lining up with TRBD2. V gave up 0 bases and J gave up 7 bases; unmatched junction bases: 2. Germline CDR1 GTSNPN, CDR2 SVGIG (reference sequence). The CDR3 covers 14 residues. CDR3 sequence reads: CAWSVSSGGGELFF. The CDR3 bases are TGTGCCTGGAGTGTATCTAGCGGGGGCGGGGAGCTGTTTTTT.

The chain couples TRBV6-5 to TRBJ1-1, with a weak D call TRBD1 (6 bases). Germline V gene data show CDR1 as MNHEY and CDR2 as SVGAGI. CDR3 size: 15 residues. Trimming cost V 6 bases and J 4 bases, with 18 bases left between them. This CDR3 is CASRTRGGGLTEAFF. CDR3 sequence (DNA): TGTGCCAGCAGAACTCGGGGGGGCGGGCTCACTGAAGCTTTCTTT.

The genes are TRBV7-2 and TRBJ1-4, with D unresolved. The CDR3 length is 13 residues. Germline CDR1 is SGHTA and CDR2 is FQGNSA. Trimming left V 2 bases short and J 8 bases short, with 9 bases between. CDR3 in amino acids: CASSLRREEKLFF. CDR3 DNA: TGTGCCAGCAGCTTACGCCGGGAGGAAAAACTGTTTTTT.

This clone was observed a single time. V and J are TRBV12-3 or TRBV12-4 and TRBJ2-7; 10 bases are shared with TRBD2. V lost 8 bases and J lost 5; bases outside the gene matches: 6. The CDR3 sequence is 13 residues long. This chain's CDR3 is CASGIAGGHEQYF. In DNA form, the CDR3 reads TGTGCCAGCGGAATAGCGGGGGGCCACGAGCAGTACTTC.

V gene TRBV4-3 combines with J gene TRBJ2-7; TRBD2 matches at 8 bases. The V segment lost 0 bases and the J segment 6 bases; nucleotides outside the gene matches: 4. Germline values: CDR1 LGHNA, CDR2 YSLEER. This CDR3 spans 14 amino acids. CDR3 sequence: CASSQDWTSREQYF. The CDR3 nucleotides are TGCGCCAGCAGCCAAGATTGGACTAGCCGCGAGCAGTACTTC.

The chain couples TRBV28 to TRBJ2-7, with 12 bases lining up with TRBD2. This CDR3 has 19 residues. The ends lost 5 bases at V and 3 bases at J; junction bases unmatched: 17. Germline V CDR1 and CDR2: MDHEN, SYDVKM. The CDR3 is CASSPPQGARLAGDYEQYF. CDR3 DNA sequence: TGTGCCAGCAGTCCCCCACAGGGGGCCCGACTAGCGGGGGACTACGAGCAGTACTTC.

The chain combines TRBV27 with TRBJ2-2, with TRBD2 identical over 14 bases. This CDR3 has 18 amino acids. Germline V gene lookup returns CDR1 MNHEY and CDR2 SMNVEV (reference sequence). After removal of 0 bases from V and 7 bases from J, the junction contained 7 bases not matched to a gene. CDR3 bases: TGTGCCAGCAGTTTATCTCGACTAGCGGGGGGGCCGAGCGGGGAGCTGTTTTTT. It encodes CASSLSRLAGGPSGELFF.

The chain couples TRBV10-1 to TRBJ2-5; tentatively, D is TRBD1 (5 bases). Germline V gene sequence: CDR1 WNHNN, CDR2 SYGVQD (reference sequence). V was cut by 0 bases and J by 4 bases, with 9 bases left in between. This CDR3 is 14 amino acids long. CDR3 bases: TGCGCCAGCAGTGAGTCCGGGCAGGGAGAGACCCAGTACTTC. Translation: CASSESGQGETQYF.

J is TRBJ1-4 and V is TRBV5-1, with TRBD1 matching over 10 bases. Germline assignment: CDR1 SGHRS and CDR2 YFSETQ. The CDR3 is 18 residues long. V was pared by 1 base and J by 0 bases, with 6 bases of the junction left unmatched. The CDR3 is CASSLKMGQGTTNEKLFF. As DNA, the CDR3 is TGCGCCAGCAGCTTGAAAATGGGACAGGGGACAACTAATGAAAAACTGTTTTTT.

The chain joins TRBV29-1 to TRBJ1-4; TRBD1 aligns across 7 bases. The CDR3 length is 12 residues. Germline CDR1 is SQVTM and CDR2 is ANQGSEA. Losses at the gene ends were 4 bases for V and 10 bases for J; bases not matched to a gene: 6. DNA for the CDR3: TGCAGCGTTGCCACAGGGGTTGGAAAACTGTTTTTT. This gives the protein CSVATGVGKLFF.

The chain is built from TRBV5-1 and TRBJ2-7, with D perhaps matching TRBD2 (6 bases). Germline CDR1 SGHRS, CDR2 YFSETQ. With 5 bases removed from V and 5 bases from J, the gap between germline ends came to 20 bases. The CDR3 runs 15 residues. As DNA, the CDR3 is TGCGCCAGCAGATTAACCAGCGGGCAGGGCCACGAGCAGTACTTC. As protein: CASRLTSGQGHEQYF.

The chain carries TRBV6-5 and TRBJ2-7; 9 bases line up with TRBD2. CDR1 and CDR2 (germline): MNHEY, SVGAGI. This CDR3 is 13 amino acids long. For the CDR3, the DNA is TGTGTATCTAGCGGGACTTCCTCCTACGAGCAGTACTTC. It codes for CVSSGTSSYEQYF.

This sequence joins TRBV19 and TRBJ1-5; D might be TRBD1 (5 bases). This CDR3 is built from 13 residues. Deletions cut 4 bases from V and 3 bases from J, with 7 bases between. Germline V gives CDR1 LNHDA, CDR2 SQIVND (reference sequence). CDR3: CASSTGNNQPQHF. CDR3 nucleotides: TGTGCCAGTAGTACAGGGAACAATCAGCCCCAGCATTTT.

The rearrangement links TRBV7-2 to TRBJ2-3; 11 bases map to TRBD2. This CDR3 comprises 19 residues. The germline gives CDR1 SGHTA, CDR2 FQGNSA. The junction had 17 bases not matched to a gene; V was cut back by 5 bases and J by 4 bases. The CDR3 here is CASSPRPMTSGVKADTQYF. In DNA form, the CDR3 reads TGTGCCAGCAGCCCCAGACCCATGACTAGCGGGGTTAAAGCAGATACGCAGTATTTT.

The J gene is TRBJ1-1, the V gene TRBV3-1 (or the pseudogene TRBV3-2), with a possible D match to TRBD1 (6 bases). The CDR3 spans 17 residues. Germline loops: CDR1 LGHDT, CDR2 YNNKEL (reference sequence). The V and J ends lost 5 bases and 1 base respectively, with 20 bases between them. The CDR3 loop is CASSSPLGGVGNTEAFF. For the CDR3, the DNA is TGTGCCAGCAGCTCCCCGCTAGGGGGAGTGGGGAACACTGAAGCTTTCTTT.

This chain connects TRBV7-6 to TRBJ2-1, with 12 bases lining up with TRBD2. With 4 bases clipped from V and 2 bases from J, the junction kept 6 bases outside the gene matches. Germline V gene sequence: CDR1 SGHVS, CDR2 FNYEAQ. This CDR3 has 17 residues. The CDR3 DNA reads as TGTGCCAGCAGCTCGCGACTAGCGGGAGACCCCTACAATGAGCAGTTCTTC. This sequence encodes CASSSRLAGDPYNEQFF.

The chain carries TRBV10-3 and TRBJ1-2; TRBD1 aligns across 8 bases. Per germline, CDR1 ENHRY and CDR2 SYGVKD. CDR3 length equals 16 residues. With V trimmed by 3 bases and J by 6 bases, 12 bases remained unmatched. The CDR3: CAISDPQGGHTDGYTF. In DNA, the CDR3 is TGTGCCATCAGTGACCCACAGGGGGGCCATACCGATGGCTACACCTTC.

The chain links TRBV5-5 to TRBJ1-2; tentative D call: TRBD1 (5 bases). V was shortened by 2 bases and J by 0 bases, with 11 bases between the two germline ends. Looked up from germline, CDR1 is SGHKS and CDR2 is YYEKEE (reference sequence). The CDR3 sequence is 15 residues long. The CDR3 is CASSLIQGSNYGYTF. The CDR3 bases are TGTGCCAGCAGCTTAATCCAGGGATCTAACTATGGCTACACCTTC.

V is TRBV6-5 and J is TRBJ2-7; TRBD2 might be the D (6 bases). Germline V gene lookup returns CDR1 MNHEY and CDR2 SVGAGI. The germline V and J ends were trimmed by 1 base and 6 bases, with 19 bases remaining between them. The CDR3 is made up of 16 amino acids. The CDR3 DNA follows: TGTGCCAGCAGTTACTTGGGGGTCGGGAGCCCCCTCGAGCAGTACTTC. Protein sequence: CASSYLGVGSPLEQYF.